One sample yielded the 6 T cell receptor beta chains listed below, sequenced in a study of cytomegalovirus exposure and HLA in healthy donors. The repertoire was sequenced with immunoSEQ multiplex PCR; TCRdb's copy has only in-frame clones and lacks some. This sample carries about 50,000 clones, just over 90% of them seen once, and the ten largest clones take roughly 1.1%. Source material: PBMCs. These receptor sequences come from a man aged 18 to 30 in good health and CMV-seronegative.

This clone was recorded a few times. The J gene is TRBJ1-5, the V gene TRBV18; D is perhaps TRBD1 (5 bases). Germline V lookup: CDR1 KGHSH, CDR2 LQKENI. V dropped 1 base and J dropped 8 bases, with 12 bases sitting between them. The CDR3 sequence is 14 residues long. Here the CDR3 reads CASSPQDIAKPQHF. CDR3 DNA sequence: TGTGCCAGCTCACCACAGGACATTGCTAAGCCCCAGCATTTT.

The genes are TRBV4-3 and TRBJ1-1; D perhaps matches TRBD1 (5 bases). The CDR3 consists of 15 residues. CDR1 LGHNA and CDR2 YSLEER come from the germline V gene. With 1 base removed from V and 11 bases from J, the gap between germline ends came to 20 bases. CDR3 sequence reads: CASSQAGSGWGEAFF. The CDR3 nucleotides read TGCGCCAGCAGCCAAGCGGGGTCCGGGTGGGGGGAGGCTTTCTTT.

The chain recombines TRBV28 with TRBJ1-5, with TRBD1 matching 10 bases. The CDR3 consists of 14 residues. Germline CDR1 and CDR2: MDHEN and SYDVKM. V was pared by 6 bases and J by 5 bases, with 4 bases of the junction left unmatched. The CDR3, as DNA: TGTGCCAGCAGGACAGGGGGCCCCTATCAGCCCCAGCATTTT. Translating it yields CASRTGGPYQPQHF.

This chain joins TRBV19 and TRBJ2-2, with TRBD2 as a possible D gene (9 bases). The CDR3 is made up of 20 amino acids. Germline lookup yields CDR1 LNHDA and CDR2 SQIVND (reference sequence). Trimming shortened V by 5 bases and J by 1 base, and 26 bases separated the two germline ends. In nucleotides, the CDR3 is TGTGCCAGTAGTTTTTACAGGGGGTCGGTAGCGGGAGTGAACACCGGGGAGCTGTTTTTT. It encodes CASSFYRGSVAGVNTGELFF.

CDR3: CAISESLASYEQYF. The CDR3, as DNA: TGTGCCATCAGTGAGTCTCTGGCTTCCTACGAGCAGTACTTC. V usage is TRBV10-3 and J usage is TRBJ2-7; D not certain. The germline V gene has CDR1 ENHRY and CDR2 SYGVKD. The CDR3 is 14 residues long. The V end lost 0 bases, the J end lost 1 base, and 7 bases lay between the germline ends.

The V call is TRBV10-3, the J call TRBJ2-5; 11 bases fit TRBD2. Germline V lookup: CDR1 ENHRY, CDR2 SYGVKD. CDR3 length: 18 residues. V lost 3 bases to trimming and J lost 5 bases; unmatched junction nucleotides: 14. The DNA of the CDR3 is TGTGCCATCAGTGACTCACTAGCGGGAGAGGGGGGTCGGGAGACCCAGTACTTC. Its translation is CAISDSLAGEGGRETQYF.